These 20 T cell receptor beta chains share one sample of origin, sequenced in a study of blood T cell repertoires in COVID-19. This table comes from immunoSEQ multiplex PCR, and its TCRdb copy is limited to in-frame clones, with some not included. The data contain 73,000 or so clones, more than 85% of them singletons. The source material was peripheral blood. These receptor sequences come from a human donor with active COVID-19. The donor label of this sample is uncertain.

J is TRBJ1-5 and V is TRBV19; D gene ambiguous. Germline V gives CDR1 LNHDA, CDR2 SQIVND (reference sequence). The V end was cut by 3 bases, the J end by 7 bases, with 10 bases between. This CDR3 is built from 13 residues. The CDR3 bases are TGTGCCAGTAGTATGGCGGTTCGGCAGCCCCAGCATTTT. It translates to CASSMAVRQPQHF.

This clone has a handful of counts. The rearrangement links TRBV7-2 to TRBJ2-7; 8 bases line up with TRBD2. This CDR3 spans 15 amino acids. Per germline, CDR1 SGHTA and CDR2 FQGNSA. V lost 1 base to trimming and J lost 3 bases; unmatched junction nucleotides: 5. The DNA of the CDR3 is TGTGCCAGCAGCTTAGTCACTAGCGGTAACTACGAGCAGTACTTC. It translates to CASSLVTSGNYEQYF.

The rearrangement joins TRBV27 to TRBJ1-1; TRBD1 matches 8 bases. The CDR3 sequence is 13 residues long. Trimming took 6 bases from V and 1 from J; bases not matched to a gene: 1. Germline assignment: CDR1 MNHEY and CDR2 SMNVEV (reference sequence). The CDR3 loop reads CASRGTGNTEAFF. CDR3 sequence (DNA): TGTGCCAGCAGGGGGACAGGGAACACTGAAGCTTTCTTT.

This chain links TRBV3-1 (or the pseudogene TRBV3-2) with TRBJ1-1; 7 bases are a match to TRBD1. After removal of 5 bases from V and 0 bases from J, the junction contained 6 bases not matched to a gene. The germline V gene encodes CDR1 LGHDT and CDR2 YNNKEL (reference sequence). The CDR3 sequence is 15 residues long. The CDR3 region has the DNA TGTGCCAGCAGCGAACGCAGGGGGATGAACACTGAAGCTTTCTTT. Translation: CASSERRGMNTEAFF.

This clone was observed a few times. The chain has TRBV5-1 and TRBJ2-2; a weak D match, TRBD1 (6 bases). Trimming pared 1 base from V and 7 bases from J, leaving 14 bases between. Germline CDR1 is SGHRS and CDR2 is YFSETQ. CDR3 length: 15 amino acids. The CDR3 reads CASSLRQGRNGELFF. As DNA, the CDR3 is TGCGCCAGCAGCTTGCGCCAGGGGAGAAACGGGGAGCTGTTTTTT.

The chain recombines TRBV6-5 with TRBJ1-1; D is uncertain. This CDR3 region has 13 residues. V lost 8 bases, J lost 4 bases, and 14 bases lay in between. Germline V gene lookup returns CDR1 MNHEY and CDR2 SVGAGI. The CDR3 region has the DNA TGTGCCAGCGGCTATCCAAGGAGCACTGAAGCTTTCTTT. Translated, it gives CASGYPRSTEAFF.

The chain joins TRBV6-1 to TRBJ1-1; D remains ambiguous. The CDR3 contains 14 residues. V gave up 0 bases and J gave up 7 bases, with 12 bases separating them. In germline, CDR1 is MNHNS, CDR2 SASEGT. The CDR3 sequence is CASSEALHRSEAFF. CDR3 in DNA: TGTGCCAGCAGTGAAGCGCTTCATCGCAGTGAAGCTTTCTTT.

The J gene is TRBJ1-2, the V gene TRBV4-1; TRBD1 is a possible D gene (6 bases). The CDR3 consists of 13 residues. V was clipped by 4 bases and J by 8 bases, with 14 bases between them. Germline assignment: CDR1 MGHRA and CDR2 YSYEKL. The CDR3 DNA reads TGCGCCAGCAGCCCTCAAAACAGGGACGGCTACACCTTC. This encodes CASSPQNRDGYTF.

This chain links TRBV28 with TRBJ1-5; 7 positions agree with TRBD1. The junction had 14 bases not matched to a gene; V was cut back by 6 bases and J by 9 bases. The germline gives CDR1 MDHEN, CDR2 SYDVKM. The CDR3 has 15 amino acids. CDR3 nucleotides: TGTGCCAGCAGAACCTCTGGGCAGGGGGGTGGGCCCCAGCATTTT. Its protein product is CASRTSGQGGGPQHF.

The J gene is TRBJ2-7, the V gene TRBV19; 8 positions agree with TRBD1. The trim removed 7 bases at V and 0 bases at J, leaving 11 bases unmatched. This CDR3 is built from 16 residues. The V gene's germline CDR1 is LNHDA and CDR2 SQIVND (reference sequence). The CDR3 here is CASTPGQGEYSYEQYF. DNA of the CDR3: TGTGCCAGTACCCCCGGACAGGGCGAATACTCCTACGAGCAGTACTTC.

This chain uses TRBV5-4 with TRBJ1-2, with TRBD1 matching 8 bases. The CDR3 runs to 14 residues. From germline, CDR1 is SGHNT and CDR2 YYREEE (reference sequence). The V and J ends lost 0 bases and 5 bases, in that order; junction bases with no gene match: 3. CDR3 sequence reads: CASSLGQGAYGYTF. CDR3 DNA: TGTGCCAGCAGCTTGGGGCAGGGGGCGTATGGCTACACCTTC.

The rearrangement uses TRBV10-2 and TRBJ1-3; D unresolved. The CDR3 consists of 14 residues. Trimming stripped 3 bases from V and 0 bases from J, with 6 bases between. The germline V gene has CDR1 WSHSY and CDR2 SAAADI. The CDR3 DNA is TGCGCCAGCAGTGAAGCGGCCTCTGGAAACACCATATATTTT. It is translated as CASSEAASGNTIYF.

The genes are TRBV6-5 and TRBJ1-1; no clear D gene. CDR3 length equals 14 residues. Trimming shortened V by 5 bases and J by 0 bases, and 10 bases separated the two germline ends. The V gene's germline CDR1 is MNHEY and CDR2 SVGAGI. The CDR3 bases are TGTGCCAGCAGTCAAACCGGAGTGAACACTGAAGCTTTCTTT. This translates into CASSQTGVNTEAFF.

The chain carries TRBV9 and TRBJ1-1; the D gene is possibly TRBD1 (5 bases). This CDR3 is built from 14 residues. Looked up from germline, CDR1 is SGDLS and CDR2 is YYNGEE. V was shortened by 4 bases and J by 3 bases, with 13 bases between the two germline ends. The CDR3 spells CASSPGGFDTEAFF. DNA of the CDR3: TGTGCCAGCAGCCCCGGGGGATTCGACACTGAAGCTTTCTTT. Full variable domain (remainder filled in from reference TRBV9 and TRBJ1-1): DSGVTQTPKHLITATGQRVTLRCSPRSGDLSVYWYQQSLDQGLQFLIQYYNGEERAKGNILERFSAQQFPDLHSELNLSSLELGDSALYFCASSPGGFDTEAFFGQGTRLTVV.

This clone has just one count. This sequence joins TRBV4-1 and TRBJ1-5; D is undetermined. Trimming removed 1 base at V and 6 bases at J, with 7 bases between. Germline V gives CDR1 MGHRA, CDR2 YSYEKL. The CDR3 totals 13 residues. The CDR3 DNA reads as TGCGCCAGCAGCCAAGTATTTCTTCAGCCCCAGCATTTT. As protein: CASSQVFLQPQHF.

DNA for the CDR3: TGTGCCGCCCGAGGGACAGGGCCCTACAATGAGCAGTTCTTC. Residues: CAARGTGPYNEQFF. V usage is TRBV27 and J usage is TRBJ2-1; TRBD1 matches 9 bases. Germline V CDR1 and CDR2: MNHEY, SMNVEV (reference sequence). This CDR3 is 14 amino acids long. V trimming: 11 bases; J trimming: 2 bases; junction bases outside the gene matches: 7.

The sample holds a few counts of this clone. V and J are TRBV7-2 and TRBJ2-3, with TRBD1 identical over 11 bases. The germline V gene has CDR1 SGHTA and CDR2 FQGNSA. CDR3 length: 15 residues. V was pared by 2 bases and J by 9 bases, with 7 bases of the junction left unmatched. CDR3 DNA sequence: TGTGCCAGCAGCTTAATGTTGGGACAGGGGGGAACGCAGTATTTT. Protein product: CASSLMLGQGGTQYF.

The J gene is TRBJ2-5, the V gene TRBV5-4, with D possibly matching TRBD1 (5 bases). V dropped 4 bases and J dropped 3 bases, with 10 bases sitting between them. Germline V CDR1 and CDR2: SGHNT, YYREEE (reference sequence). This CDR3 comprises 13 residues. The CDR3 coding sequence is TGTGCCAGCAGCAGGGGTAGGGAAGAGACCCAGTACTTC. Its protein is CASSRGREETQYF.

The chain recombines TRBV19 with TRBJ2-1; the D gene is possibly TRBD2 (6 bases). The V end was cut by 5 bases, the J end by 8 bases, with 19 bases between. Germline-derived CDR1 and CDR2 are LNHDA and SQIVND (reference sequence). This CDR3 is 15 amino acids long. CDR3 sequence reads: CASSARPGLQDEQFF. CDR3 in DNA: TGTGCCAGTAGTGCAAGGCCGGGACTTCAAGATGAGCAGTTCTTC. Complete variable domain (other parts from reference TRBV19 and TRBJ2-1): DGGITQSPKYLFRKEGQNVTLSCEQNLNHDAMYWYRQDPGQGLRLIYYSQIVNDFQKGDIAEGYSVSREKKESFPLTVTSAQKNPTAFYLCASSARPGLQDEQFFGPGTRLTVL.

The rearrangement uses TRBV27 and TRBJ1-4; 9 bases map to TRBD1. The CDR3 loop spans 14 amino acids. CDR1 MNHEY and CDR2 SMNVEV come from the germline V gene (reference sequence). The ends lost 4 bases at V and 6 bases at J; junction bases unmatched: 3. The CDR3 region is CASSWGQGYEKLFF. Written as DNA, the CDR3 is TGTGCCAGCAGTTGGGGACAGGGTTATGAAAAACTGTTTTTT.